This T cell receptor (beta chain) comes out of a study of shared clonotypes between healthy human individuals. A CD45RA+ naive subset and a CD45RA-negative memory subset were split from CD4+ cells. Germline CDR1 reads SGHNT; CDR2 reads YYREEE (reference sequence). This CDR3 is built from 13 residues. V was shortened by 4 bases and J by 5 bases, with 11 bases between the two germline ends. Assay used: immunoSEQ multiplex PCR; TCRdb lists only in-frame clones, some missing. This sample has over a million clones, with more than 60% found just once. The receptor's source is a man aged 18-30 years in good health. Sequencing was performed on memory CD4+ T cells sorted from blood. As for subset: CD45RA-negative fraction. The V gene is TRBV5-4, the J gene TRBJ2-3, with D possibly called TRBD1 or TRBD2 (5 bases each). The CDR3 reads CASSRDARDTQYF. CDR3 in DNA: TGTGCCAGCAGCAGGGACGCCAGAGATACGCAGTATTTT.